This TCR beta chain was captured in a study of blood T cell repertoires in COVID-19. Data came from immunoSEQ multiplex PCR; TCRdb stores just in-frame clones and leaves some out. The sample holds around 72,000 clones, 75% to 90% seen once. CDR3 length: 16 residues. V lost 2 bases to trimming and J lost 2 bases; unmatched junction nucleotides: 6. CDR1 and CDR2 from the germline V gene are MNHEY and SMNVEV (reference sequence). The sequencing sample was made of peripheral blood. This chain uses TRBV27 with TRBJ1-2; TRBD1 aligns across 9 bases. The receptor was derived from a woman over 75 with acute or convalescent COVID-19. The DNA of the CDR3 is TGTGCCAGCAGTTTAACTGGGACAGGGTCGAACTATGGCTACACCTTC. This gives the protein CASSLTGTGSNYGYTF.